This note documents a single T cell receptor beta chain sequence. The clone's antigen remains unknown. No base-level quality is on record; no much larger clone is a single base apart. Taken with the paper, the label for time point translates to: baseline before first vaccination. Vaccinee samples came from UK trials COV001 and COV002, including a single-blind randomized controlled phase 2/3 trial of AZD1222 (ChAdOx1 nCoV-19) in healthy adults. For TCRbeta chain sequencing, PBMC samples from trial participants were taken at day 0 and at day 28 after the second dose. This specimen comes from a study of T cell responses to AZD1222 COVID-19 vaccine listed by TCRdb under 2021. In terms of the full investigation: Because spike-specific TCR depth and breadth did not differ between the two schedules, AZD1222 recipients who got a second dose at roughly 4 weeks were pooled with those who got a second dose at roughly 12 weeks. TCR sequencing was performed for about 250 trial participants, of whom 207 were given two doses of AZD1222 and approximately 26 were given two doses of MenACWY control vaccine. Trial participants were enrolled by age into 18-55, 56-69 and 70-plus year subgroups, with around 150, 28 and 57 TCR-sequenced participants respectively. What the research found in general, with its limitations: CD4 TCRs associated with the vaccine covered the entire spike protein, and the dominant responses were in regions 160-218 and 743-854. Reportedly, close to half of the unique spike-specific TCRs recognized epitopes lying outside the regions that are mutated in the B.1.351 and B.1.1.7 variants. Participants were mostly white British, with more females than males. The authors suggested clonal diversity may have been underestimated. Because no samples from the day 14 peak response were available, repertoires could be characterized only after the peak T cell response. After two AZD1222 doses, both the breadth and the depth of spike-specific TCRs were significantly higher than at day 0 and than in MenACWY recipients. Only a handful of AZD1222 recipients were SARS-CoV-2 seropositive at baseline, limiting conclusions about previously exposed vaccinees. The 56-69-year group was small, and its depth increase did not reach significance, likely because of low power.

Including the terminal cysteine and phenylalanine, the CDR3 comprises 16 residues. Only the CDR3 portion is preserved as DNA: 48 bases, with reading frame beginning at the first base. CDR1 and CDR2, per the germline V gene, are MNHEY and SVGAGI. At the junction V is shortened by 0 bases and J by 2 bases, with 14 bases in between. The CDR3 regions of human TCRbeta chains were subjected to immunosequencing. The original methods were these. TCRs in the repertoires were compared against a reference library of SARS-CoV-2-specific TCRs that had been generated with the MIRA antigen-specificity platform. Breadth meant the fraction of unique TCRs that were SARS-CoV-2-associated, whereas depth meant the fraction of total T cells that were SARS-CoV-2-associated. Each spike-specific TCR was assigned to its reactive spike region and to a CD4 or CD8 class using the MIRA data. Log10-transformed breadth and depth values were compared by one-way ANOVA with Sidak's multiple comparisons tests. TCRdb holds this immuneACCESS table with in-frame rearrangements only. Some clones are missing; in checked studies, unresolved V genes explain under half, and the rest has no known cause. V and J calls and clone size are as listed in that table; D and trimming were resolved from the DNA. The sample table lists around 85,000 clones, roughly 85% of them with a count of one. The top ten hold roughly 6.3% of the sample.

The sequence joins TRBV6-5 to TRBJ2-7; a confident D gene designation cannot be given. The clonotype comes from an adult in good health. This specimen consisted of peripheral blood, obtained on day 0 of AZD1222 vaccination. The DNA sequence follows: TGTGCCAGCAGTTACTCGAGCTTCTCGTCCACCTACGAGCAGTACTTC. Translated, this gives CASSYSSFSSTYEQYF.